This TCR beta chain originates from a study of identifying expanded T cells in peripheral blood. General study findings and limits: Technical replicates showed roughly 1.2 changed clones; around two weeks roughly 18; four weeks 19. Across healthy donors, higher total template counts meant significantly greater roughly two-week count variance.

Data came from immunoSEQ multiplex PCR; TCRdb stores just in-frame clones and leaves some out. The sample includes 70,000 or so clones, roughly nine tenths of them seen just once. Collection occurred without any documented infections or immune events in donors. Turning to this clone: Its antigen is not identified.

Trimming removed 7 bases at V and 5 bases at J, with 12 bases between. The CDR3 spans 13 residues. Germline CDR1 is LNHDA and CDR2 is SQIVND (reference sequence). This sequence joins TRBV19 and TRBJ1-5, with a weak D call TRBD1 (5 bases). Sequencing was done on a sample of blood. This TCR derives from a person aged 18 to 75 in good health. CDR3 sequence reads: CASKGLGHQPQHF. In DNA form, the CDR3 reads TGTGCCAGTAAGGGGTTGGGTCATCAGCCCCAGCATTTT. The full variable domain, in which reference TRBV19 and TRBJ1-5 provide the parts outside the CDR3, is DGGITQSPKYLFRKEGQNVTLSCEQNLNHDAMYWYRQDPGQGLRLIYYSQIVNDFQKGDIAEGYSVSREKKESFPLTVTSAQKNPTAFYLCASKGLGHQPQHFGDGTRLSIL.